Below, 27 T cell receptor beta chains from the same sample are listed, as sequenced in a study of long-term antiretroviral therapy in people with HIV. This was the immunoSEQ v3.0 assay at survey level. Measured with immunoSEQ multiplex PCR; TCRdb has only the in-frame clones, and not every one. Of about 39,000 clones in the sample, more than 70% were seen once. The sequencing used unsorted PBMCs, collected 3.1 years after starting antiretroviral therapy. Receptors originate from a woman in her forties or fifties with HIV.

This chain connects TRBV30 to TRBJ2-3; D unclear. The CDR3 sequence is 16 residues long. The germline CDR1 and CDR2 sequences are GTSNPN and SVGIG (reference sequence). V was trimmed by 1 base and J by 0 bases, leaving 14 bases between them. CDR3 loop: CAWSGKARASTDTQYF. The CDR3 nucleotides are TGTGCCTGGAGTGGGAAAGCTCGCGCTAGCACAGATACGCAGTATTTT.

This rearrangement joins TRBV12-2 to TRBJ1-5. TRBV12-2 is reported as a pseudogene. The CDR3 consists of 13 residues. CDR3 in amino acids: CASRFGVAQPQHF. In DNA, the CDR3 is TGTGCAAGTCGCTTTGGTGTAGCTCAGCCCCAGCATTTT.

The rearrangement links TRBV29-1 to TRBJ1-1; D unclear. V dropped 3 bases and J dropped 6 bases, with 17 bases sitting between them. This CDR3 has 14 amino acids. CDR1 SQVTM and CDR2 ANQGSEA come from the germline V gene. Here the CDR3 reads CSVDSPTAFSEAFF. As DNA, the CDR3 is TGCAGCGTTGATTCCCCTACAGCGTTCTCTGAAGCTTTCTTT.

The chain is built from TRBV30 and TRBJ1-2; TRBD1 matches 8 bases. This CDR3 region has 12 residues. Looked up from germline, CDR1 is GTSNPN and CDR2 is SVGIG (reference sequence). V lost 4 bases, J lost 8 bases, and 6 bases stayed unmatched. The CDR3 DNA reads TGTGCCTGGAAAGGGACAGGCAACGGCTACACCTTC. It encodes CAWKGTGNGYTF.

This rearrangement joins TRBV11-2 to TRBJ1-2; perhaps TRBD1 as D (6 bases). The CDR3 runs to 17 residues. Trimming took off 3 bases at V and 5 bases at J, with 22 bases between the two ends. Germline V gene data show CDR1 as SGHAT and CDR2 as FQNNGV. Written as DNA, the CDR3 is TGTGCCAGCAGCTTTGGGGGTACGGGACACCGAAGGTATGGCTACACCTTC. Its protein product is CASSFGGTGHRRYGYTF.

This clone has more than one count but fewer than ten. The chain combines TRBV7-3 with TRBJ1-6; 7 nucleotides match TRBD1. V lost 5 bases, J lost 7 bases, and 8 bases stayed unmatched. Germline CDR1 is SGHTA and CDR2 is FQGTGA. This CDR3 comprises 15 residues. The CDR3 loop is CASSDRQGDNSPLHF. Written as DNA, the CDR3 is TGTGCCAGCAGCGATCGACAGGGCGACAATTCACCCCTCCACTTT.

V and J are TRBV5-4 and TRBJ1-2; weak D call: TRBD1 (5 bases). Germline V gives CDR1 SGHNT, CDR2 YYREEE (reference sequence). Trimming removed 0 bases from V and 3 bases from J, with 12 bases in between. The CDR3 is made up of 15 amino acids. CDR3 nucleotide sequence: TGTGCCAGCAGCTTGGGACCAGGGCAATACTATGGCTACACCTTC. This gives the protein CASSLGPGQYYGYTF.

The chain recombines TRBV7-3 with TRBJ2-3; 10 bases agree with TRBD2. The CDR3 is 15 residues long. The trim removed 2 bases at V and 12 bases at J, leaving 11 bases unmatched. Germline assignment: CDR1 SGHTA and CDR2 FQGTGA. The CDR3 loop reads CASSLGTERGGQQYF. The DNA for the CDR3 is TGTGCCAGCAGCTTAGGTACGGAGCGGGGGGGCCAACAGTATTTT.

The chain is built from TRBV7-8 and TRBJ2-7, with D possibly TRBD1 on 6 matching bases. The ends were cut back, 3 bases at V and 3 bases at J, with 15 bases in the middle. The CDR3 has 15 residues. The germline V gene encodes CDR1 SGHVS and CDR2 FQNEAQ. The CDR3: CASSFRFGQNYEQYF. CDR3 sequence (DNA): TGTGCCAGCAGCTTTCGATTTGGACAGAACTACGAGCAGTACTTC. The full variable domain, with the rest looked up from reference TRBV7-8 and TRBJ2-7, is GAGVSQSPRYKVAKRGQDVALRCDPISGHVSLFWYQQALGQGPEFLTYFQNEAQLDKSGLPSDRFFAERPEGSVSTLKIQRTQQEDSAVYLCASSFRFGQNYEQYFGPGTRLTVT.

This clone occurred a few times. The V call is TRBV10-3, the J call TRBJ1-6; 10 nucleotides agree with TRBD1. J was trimmed by 6 bases and V by 6 bases; bases with no gene match: 5. The CDR3 length is 15 residues. Germline V gene data show CDR1 as ENHRY and CDR2 as SYGVKD. This chain's CDR3 is CAIRRDRGGNSPLHF. The CDR3 nucleotides read TGTGCCATCAGGAGGGACAGGGGTGGTAATTCACCCCTCCACTTT.

CDR3 nucleotide sequence: TGTGCCAGCAGTGGGGGTGGTGGAAAATCCTACGAGCAGTACTTC. Translated, it gives CASSGGGGKSYEQYF. V and J are TRBV6-1 and TRBJ2-7; unclear D gene. The V end was cut by 4 bases, the J end by 1 base, with 14 bases between. Germline V gene lookup returns CDR1 MNHNS and CDR2 SASEGT. The CDR3 runs to 15 residues.

The chain is built from TRBV5-1 and TRBJ2-7, with TRBD2 matching 9 bases. This CDR3 comprises 13 residues. The germline CDR1 and CDR2 sequences are SGHRS and YFSETQ. The J segment lost 6 bases and the V segment lost 1 base, leaving 2 bases of the junction unmatched. The CDR3 DNA is TGCGCCAGCAGCTTGACTAGCGGGCTCGAGCAGTACTTC. This codes for CASSLTSGLEQYF.

The genes are TRBV4-3 and TRBJ2-3, with TRBD2 matching 8 bases. Germline V gives CDR1 LGHNA, CDR2 YSLEER. The CDR3 has 17 residues. V lost 1 base, J lost 4 bases, and 10 bases stayed unmatched. DNA of the CDR3: TGCGCCAGCAGCCAAGCCGCCGGGGGGGGCGGGGCAGATACGCAGTATTTT. This encodes CASSQAAGGGGADTQYF.

The rearrangement links TRBV5-1 to TRBJ1-1, with TRBD1 as a possible D gene (6 bases). V gave up 5 bases and J gave up 6 bases, with 23 bases separating them. Germline CDR1 reads SGHRS; CDR2 reads YFSETQ. The CDR3 contains 16 residues. The CDR3 region has the DNA TGCGCCAGCAGTCTGGGGTTGACAGGTTGGGGGGCTGAAGCTTTCTTT. This codes for CASSLGLTGWGAEAFF.

V is TRBV10-1 and J is TRBJ1-3; a weak D match, TRBD1 (5 bases). Germline V gene data show CDR1 as WNHNN and CDR2 as SYGVQD (reference sequence). This CDR3 comprises 15 residues. Trimming stripped 2 bases from V and 0 bases from J, with 8 bases between. The CDR3 spells CASSETGPSGNTIYF. DNA of the CDR3: TGCGCCAGCAGTGAGACAGGTCCCTCTGGAAACACCATATATTTT.

This chain uses TRBV7-2 with TRBJ2-1; 9 bases fit TRBD1. The CDR3 is 15 amino acids. The trim removed 4 bases at V and 4 bases at J, leaving 5 bases unmatched. CDR1 is SGHTA and CDR2 is FQGNSA in the germline V gene. CDR3 nucleotide sequence: TGTGCCAGCAGCTCGGGACAGGGAGCTTACAATGAGCAGTTCTTC. Its protein product is CASSSGQGAYNEQFF.

Note on this clone: This sample includes further DNA sequences coding for the same CDR3. J is TRBJ1-1 and V is TRBV5-6; D remains ambiguous. The length of the CDR3 is 15 residues. From germline, CDR1 is SGHDT and CDR2 YYEEEE. The V end lost 0 bases, the J end lost 0 bases, and 9 bases lay between the germline ends. The CDR3 spells CASSLGGGMNTEAFF. The CDR3 bases are TGTGCCAGCAGCTTGGGTGGAGGGATGAACACTGAAGCTTTCTTT.

The chain couples TRBV6-1 to TRBJ2-7; D unclear. In germline, CDR1 is MNHNS, CDR2 SASEGT. The V gene lost 0 bases and the J gene lost 9 bases, with 3 bases spanning the gap. This CDR3 is 10 amino acids long. CDR3: CASSEATQYF. The CDR3 nucleotides read TGTGCCAGCAGTGAAGCTACGCAGTACTTC.

The rearrangement links TRBV6-1 to TRBJ2-4; D is perhaps TRBD2 (6 bases). Germline CDR1 is MNHNS and CDR2 is SASEGT. V lost 7 bases and J lost 0, with 13 bases in between. The CDR3 is 15 amino acids. CDR3 region: CASNIGEVAKNIQYF. CDR3 sequence (DNA): TGTGCCAGCAATATCGGGGAGGTAGCCAAAAACATTCAGTACTTC.

This chain links TRBV10-3 with TRBJ1-5; D possibly corresponds to TRBD1 (6 bases). The length of the CDR3 is 14 residues. Germline V gene sequence: CDR1 ENHRY, CDR2 SYGVKD. Trimming shortened V by 11 bases and J by 2 bases, and 16 bases separated the two germline ends. The CDR3 spells CASGETGGNQPQHF. The CDR3 coding sequence is TGTGCCTCAGGGGAGACCGGGGGCAATCAGCCCCAGCATTTT.

In this sample, this clone turned up once. The rearrangement links TRBV6-5 to TRBJ1-1, with D unresolved. The CDR3 consists of 14 residues. Germline loops: CDR1 MNHEY, CDR2 SVGAGI. V dropped 4 bases and J dropped 1 base, with 10 bases sitting between them. The DNA for the CDR3 is TGTGCCAGCAGTTCCCCCCCCGGGAACACTGAAGCTTTCTTT. This sequence encodes CASSSPPGNTEAFF.

Written as DNA, the CDR3 is TGTGCCAGCTCACTTAGGGCTCTACAAGAGACCCAGTACTTC. This translates into CASSLRALQETQYF. The V gene is TRBV18, the J gene TRBJ2-5; no firm D call. The CDR3 length is 14 residues. CDR1 KGHSH and CDR2 LQKENI come from the germline V gene. The V end was cut by 4 bases, the J end by 2 bases, with 11 bases between.

The chain links TRBV19 to TRBJ2-5, with D possibly being TRBD1 (5 bases). The CDR3 covers 14 residues. Per germline, CDR1 LNHDA and CDR2 SQIVND (reference sequence). V was cut by 2 bases and J by 5 bases, with 12 bases left in between. The CDR3: CASSITDRSETQYF. The CDR3 DNA sequence: TGTGCCAGTAGTATAACCGACAGAAGCGAGACCCAGTACTTC.

J is TRBJ2-3 and V is TRBV5-1; D may be TRBD1 (5 bases). Germline values: CDR1 SGHRS, CDR2 YFSETQ. V dropped 2 bases and J dropped 6 bases, with 13 bases sitting between them. CDR3 length: 14 amino acids. DNA of the CDR3: TGCGCCAGCAGCTTAACAGGTCCTCCCGATACGCAGTATTTT. Its protein product is CASSLTGPPDTQYF.

The rearrangement uses TRBV5-1 and TRBJ2-1; perhaps TRBD1 as D (6 bases). The CDR3 is 15 residues long. V was clipped by 1 base and J by 3 bases, with 11 bases between them. Germline CDR1 SGHRS, CDR2 YFSETQ. CDR3 sequence reads: CASSLTGKSYNEQFF. The CDR3 DNA follows: TGCGCCAGCAGCTTGACAGGGAAGAGCTACAATGAGCAGTTCTTC.

This chain links TRBV4-2 with TRBJ2-7; perhaps TRBD2 as D (5 bases). The V gene lost 0 bases and the J gene lost 7 bases, with 25 bases spanning the gap. The length of the CDR3 is 18 residues. Per germline, CDR1 LGHNA and CDR2 YNFKEQ. CDR3 in amino acids: CASSQDPQTSLRTGEQYF. For the CDR3, the DNA is TGTGCCAGCAGCCAAGATCCCCAAACTAGTCTAAGGACTGGGGAGCAGTACTTC.

The rearrangement joins TRBV5-1 to TRBJ2-5; D is undetermined. Per the germline V gene, CDR1 is SGHRS and CDR2 is YFSETQ. The CDR3 covers 15 residues. V shed 0 bases and J shed 5 bases, with 14 bases lying between them. This chain's CDR3 is CASSLGTTNGETQYF. The CDR3 DNA follows: TGCGCCAGCAGCTTGGGAACAACCAACGGGGAGACCCAGTACTTC.